Shown below are 32 T cell receptor beta chains from a single sample sequenced in a study of blood T cell repertoires in COVID-19. Generated by immunoSEQ multiplex PCR, the TCRdb table keeps only in-frame clones and is missing some. This sample has a few hundred thousand clones; around 83% occur once, and the top ten carry approximately 5%. Sequencing was done on a sample of PBMCs or T cells enriched from blood (not recorded which). These receptor sequences come from a woman between 50 and 59 years old who had recovered from COVID-19.

This clone was picked up a small number of times. This chain links TRBV7-9 with TRBJ2-7; 8 bases fit TRBD2. CDR1 is SEHNR and CDR2 is FQNEAQ in the germline V gene (reference sequence). The CDR3 contains 15 residues. Trimming at V came to 8 bases and at J to 7 bases, leaving 16 bases not matched to a gene. This CDR3 reads CASAFSGGPTNEQYF. The CDR3 DNA is TGTGCCAGCGCCTTCTCGGGAGGGCCTACGAATGAGCAGTACTTC. Supplemented by reference TRBV7-9 and TRBJ2-7, the full variable domain reads DTGVSQNPRHKITKRGQNVTFRCDPISEHNRLYWYRQTLGQGPEFLTYFQNEAQLEKSRLLSDRFSAERPKGSFSTLEIQRTEQGDSAMYLCASAFSGGPTNEQYFGPGTRLTVT.

The CDR3 DNA follows: TGTGCCAGCAGCCAGCCGGCTCGGGAGTCTGGAAACACCATATATTTT. Translated: CASSQPARESGNTIYF. This chain uses TRBV14 with TRBJ1-3; no definite D call. The CDR3 has 16 residues. Trimming cost V 3 bases and J 1 base, with 13 bases left between them. CDR1 is SGHDN, CDR2 FVKESK, per germline.

The gene calls are TRBV19 and TRBJ1-2; 10 bases match TRBD1. CDR1 and CDR2 (germline): LNHDA, SQIVND (reference sequence). V lost 5 bases, J lost 1 base, and 4 bases stayed unmatched. CDR3 length: 15 residues. Here the CDR3 DNA reads TGTGCCAGTAGTGTTGACAGGGGGCGTAACTATGGCTACACCTTC. Translation: CASSVDRGRNYGYTF. The variable domain in full, with the rest retrieved from reference TRBV19 and TRBJ1-2, is DGGITQSPKYLFRKEGQNVTLSCEQNLNHDAMYWYRQDPGQGLRLIYYSQIVNDFQKGDIAEGYSVSREKKESFPLTVTSAQKNPTAFYLCASSVDRGRNYGYTFGSGTRLTVV.

The CDR3 is CASSPPATGVSYEQYF. Here the CDR3 DNA reads TGTGCCAGCAGCCCACCCGCAACGGGAGTCTCCTACGAGCAGTACTTC. J is TRBJ2-7 and V is TRBV5-5, with D possibly being TRBD2 (6 bases). V gave up 4 bases and J gave up 0 bases, with 17 bases separating them. Germline loops: CDR1 SGHKS, CDR2 YYEKEE (reference sequence). CDR3 length: 16 amino acids. The entire variable domain, with the rest obtained from reference TRBV5-5 and TRBJ2-7, is as follows: DAGVTQSPTHLIKTRGQQVTLRCSPISGHKSVSWYQQVLGQGPQFIFQYYEKEERGRGNFPDRFSARQFPNYSSELNVNALLLGDSALYLCASSPPATGVSYEQYFGPGTRLTVT.

This chain joins TRBV30 and TRBJ1-5, with 8 bases that match TRBD1. Germline-derived CDR1 and CDR2 are GTSNPN and SVGIG (reference sequence). The CDR3 extends over 12 amino acids. With 5 bases clipped from V and 6 bases from J, the junction kept 3 bases outside the gene matches. CDR3 region: CAWATGVQPQHF. The CDR3 bases are TGTGCCTGGGCGACAGGGGTTCAGCCCCAGCATTTT.

As for this clone: Germline is not matched at one junction end, which may reflect a read error. The chain uses TRBV5-6 and TRBJ1-4; a weak D match, TRBD1 (5 bases). Germline loops: CDR1 SGHDT, CDR2 YYEEEE. The CDR3 sequence is 14 residues long. In nucleotides, the CDR3 is TGTGCCAGCACCTTGGGGGTGCTCGGGGAAAAACTGTTTTTT. This gives the protein CASTLGVLGEKLFF.

This chain links TRBV27 with TRBJ2-2; D is perhaps TRBD2 (5 bases). In germline, CDR1 is MNHEY, CDR2 SMNVEV (reference sequence). CDR3 size: 14 residues. Trimming shortened V by 7 bases and J by 0 bases, and 9 bases separated the two germline ends. The CDR3 bases are TGTGCCAGCAAGAGGGATACGAACACCGGGGAGCTGTTTTTT. It yields the protein CASKRDTNTGELFF.

This clone showed up just a few times. The chain links TRBV6-5 to TRBJ1-1, with 7 bases identical to TRBD1. The CDR3 covers 14 residues. V lost 6 bases and J lost 2; bases outside the gene matches: 6. Germline V gene lookup returns CDR1 MNHEY and CDR2 SVGAGI. The CDR3 here is CASRVRQGNTEAFF. The CDR3 region has the DNA TGTGCCAGCAGGGTCCGACAGGGCAACACTGAAGCTTTCTTT.

The V gene is TRBV19, the J gene TRBJ2-1; 8 bases match TRBD2. CDR1 and CDR2 from the germline V gene are LNHDA and SQIVND (reference sequence). This CDR3 region has 20 residues. V lost 4 bases, J lost 4 bases, and 21 bases stayed unmatched. DNA of the CDR3: TGTGCCAGTAGTAAGCCCACTTGGACTAGCCATCCTCTCCGATACAATGAGCAGTTCTTC. Protein sequence: CASSKPTWTSHPLRYNEQFF.

This clone was seen just once. CDR3 amino acids: CASSLDSIQGAVGYTF. In nucleotides, the CDR3 is TGTGCCAGCAGCTTGGACTCCATACAGGGGGCTGTTGGCTACACCTTC. The chain carries TRBV5-4 and TRBJ1-2, with 9 bases that match TRBD1. The CDR3 has 16 amino acids. V dropped 0 bases and J dropped 7; count of bases not matched to a gene: 10. Germline V gives CDR1 SGHNT, CDR2 YYREEE (reference sequence).

The V call is TRBV29-1, the J call TRBJ2-2; a possible D gene is TRBD2 (6 bases). Germline-derived CDR1 and CDR2 are SQVTM and ANQGSEA. V was clipped by 4 bases and J by 3 bases, with 6 bases between them. The CDR3 runs 12 residues. The CDR3: CSVAGDTGELFF. The CDR3 DNA follows: TGCAGCGTTGCGGGGGACACCGGGGAGCTGTTTTTT.

V and J are TRBV7-9 and TRBJ2-5; the match to TRBD1 covers 9 bases. The V segment lost 5 bases and the J segment 4 bases; nucleotides outside the gene matches: 8. The germline V gene has CDR1 SEHNR and CDR2 FQNEAQ (reference sequence). This CDR3 has 15 residues. The CDR3 here is CASSLSGQGRETQYF. For the CDR3, the DNA is TGTGCCAGCAGCCTTAGCGGACAGGGGAGAGAGACCCAGTACTTC.

The rearrangement joins TRBV6-1 to TRBJ1-1, with 7 bases matching TRBD1. J lost 0 bases, V lost 2 bases, and 6 bases had no gene match. The CDR3 extends over 16 amino acids. Looked up from germline, CDR1 is MNHNS and CDR2 is SASEGT. The CDR3 sequence: CASSERQGELNTEAFF. The CDR3 region has the DNA TGTGCCAGCAGTGAAAGGCAGGGGGAGTTGAACACTGAAGCTTTCTTT.

The CDR3 sequence: CASSLAGTAGNTIYF. The CDR3 DNA sequence: TGCGCCAGCAGCTTGGCGGGGACAGCCGGAAACACCATATATTTT. The gene calls are TRBV5-1 and TRBJ1-3; 7 nucleotides match TRBD1. The CDR3 extends over 15 amino acids. Germline CDR1 SGHRS, CDR2 YFSETQ. V was pared by 0 bases and J by 4 bases, with 4 bases of the junction left unmatched. Full variable domain (outside the CDR3, taken from reference TRBV5-1 and TRBJ1-3): KAGVTQTPRYLIKTRGQQVTLSCSPISGHRSVSWYQQTPGQGLQFLFEYFSETQRNKGNFPGRFSGRQFSNSRSEMNVSTLELGDSALYLCASSLAGTAGNTIYFGEGSWLTVV.

The chain joins TRBV12-1 to TRBJ1-5. TRBV12-1 is noted as a pseudogene. The CDR3 sequence is 9 residues long. The chain's CDR3 is CAPRGAQHF. In nucleotides, the CDR3 is TGTGCCCCTCGGGGGGCCCAGCATTTT.

There are many counts of this clone. V usage is TRBV30 and J usage is TRBJ2-1; possibly TRBD2 for D (5 bases). Between the trimmed V and J ends, which lost 5 bases and 8 bases, there was a span of 16 bases. The CDR3 totals 13 residues. In germline, CDR1 is GTSNPN, CDR2 SVGIG (reference sequence). The CDR3 DNA reads TGTGCCTGGGGGCCGGGATATCTGGATGAGCAGTTCTTC. Its translation: CAWGPGYLDEQFF. The full variable domain, completed using reference TRBV30 and TRBJ2-1, is SQTIHQWPATLVQPVGSPLSLECTVEGTSNPNLYWYRQAAGRGLQLLFYSVGIGQISSEVPQNLSASRPQDRQFILSSKKLLLSDSGFYLCAWGPGYLDEQFFGPGTRLTVL.

V is TRBV6-5 and J is TRBJ2-5, with 7 bases that match TRBD2. Germline CDR1 and CDR2: MNHEY and SVGAGI. The J segment lost 2 bases and the V segment lost 7 bases, leaving 10 bases of the junction unmatched. This CDR3 region has 15 residues. The chain's CDR3 is CASNQPGLQQETQYF. In DNA, the CDR3 is TGTGCCAGCAACCAACCGGGACTACAACAAGAGACCCAGTACTTC.

This clone was picked up a small number of times. CDR3 in amino acids: CSASAVGGGTEAFF. The CDR3 nucleotides read TGCAGTGCTAGTGCGGTGGGGGGAGGGACTGAAGCTTTCTTT. The chain employs TRBV20-1 and TRBJ1-1; possible D gene TRBD1, 5 bases. Germline V gives CDR1 DFQATT, CDR2 SNEGSKA (reference sequence). This CDR3 region has 14 residues. Between the trimmed V and J ends, which lost 3 bases and 5 bases, there was a span of 16 bases.

V gene TRBV29-1 combines with J gene TRBJ1-2, with D hard to call. V was pared by 6 bases and J by 5 bases, with 13 bases between. The CDR3 runs to 12 residues. Germline assignment: CDR1 SQVTM and CDR2 ANQGSEA. This chain's CDR3 is CSVASPGYGYTF. The CDR3 DNA reads TGCAGCGTGGCCTCCCCGGGGTATGGCTACACCTTC.

This clone has a handful of counts. This sequence joins TRBV5-8 and TRBJ1-2; TRBD1 aligns across 8 bases. Germline loops: CDR1 SGHTS, CDR2 YDEGEE. CDR3 size: 14 residues. V was pared by 3 bases and J by 4 bases, with 5 bases of the junction left unmatched. The CDR3 reads CASSYRDRTYGYTF. The CDR3 DNA follows: TGTGCCAGCAGCTACCGGGACAGGACCTATGGCTACACCTTC.

This clone was observed a handful of times. The chain couples TRBV5-1 to TRBJ2-1, with 8 bases that match TRBD1. This CDR3 has 16 amino acids. V trimming: 0 bases; J trimming: 4 bases; junction bases outside the gene matches: 6. Germline V gene data show CDR1 as SGHRS and CDR2 as YFSETQ. CDR3 nucleotide sequence: TGCGCCAGCAGCTTGGTCGGGACAGGCATATACAATGAGCAGTTCTTC. The encoded protein is CASSLVGTGIYNEQFF. The full variable domain, rest sourced from reference TRBV5-1 and TRBJ2-1, is KAGVTQTPRYLIKTRGQQVTLSCSPISGHRSVSWYQQTPGQGLQFLFEYFSETQRNKGNFPGRFSGRQFSNSRSEMNVSTLELGDSALYLCASSLVGTGIYNEQFFGPGTRLTVL.

This clone has a handful of counts. The V and J genes are TRBV3-1 (or the pseudogene TRBV3-2) and TRBJ1-1; D not resolved. CDR3 length: 13 residues. Between the trimmed V and J ends, which lost 0 bases and 10 bases, there was a span of 12 bases. Germline V lookup: CDR1 LGHDT, CDR2 YNNKEL (reference sequence). The CDR3 region has the DNA TGTGCCAGCAGCCAAGATCCGGGGTTGACAGCTTTCTTT. Amino acids: CASSQDPGLTAFF.

This clone appeared a single time. V gene TRBV19 combines with J gene TRBJ1-2; 7 bases align to TRBD1. The CDR3 has 13 residues. The V segment lost 5 bases and the J segment 8 bases; nucleotides outside the gene matches: 8. Germline CDR1 and CDR2: LNHDA and SQIVND (reference sequence). CDR3 sequence: CASSSQGPVGYTF. The DNA for the CDR3 is TGTGCCAGTAGTTCACAGGGGCCGGTAGGCTACACCTTC.

This clone came up a few times. V usage is TRBV6-2 or TRBV6-3 and J usage is TRBJ2-7, with 9 bases matching TRBD1. This CDR3 is built from 16 residues. From germline, CDR1 is MNHEY and CDR2 SVGEGT. V trimming: 6 bases; J trimming: 1 base; junction bases outside the gene matches: 10. The CDR3 loop is CASSLPGTGRSYEQYF. As DNA, the CDR3 is TGTGCCAGCAGCTTACCCGGGACAGGGAGATCCTACGAGCAGTACTTC.

V and J are TRBV30 and TRBJ2-2, with D possibly TRBD2 on 6 matching bases. Trimming removed 0 bases from V and 1 base from J, with 12 bases in between. Per germline, CDR1 GTSNPN and CDR2 SVGIG (reference sequence). The CDR3 length is 16 residues. CDR3 in DNA: TGTGCCTGGAGTGTACACGGGGGTCGGAACACCGGGGAGCTGTTTTTT. Translation gives CAWSVHGGRNTGELFF.

This clone was detected many times. This chain uses TRBV7-8 with TRBJ2-7; 8 positions match TRBD1. V was clipped by 7 bases and J by 2 bases; unmatched bases: 10. CDR3 length: 15 amino acids. In germline, CDR1 is SGHVS, CDR2 FQNEAQ. The chain's CDR3 is CASNPTGGQTYEQYF. In DNA, the CDR3 is TGTGCCAGCAACCCAACAGGGGGGCAAACCTACGAGCAGTACTTC.

This clone appeared a single time. The chain is built from TRBV27 and TRBJ1-2; 7 bases are a match to TRBD1. The CDR3 sequence is 14 residues long. Germline CDR1 reads MNHEY; CDR2 reads SMNVEV (reference sequence). The ends lost 0 bases at V and 4 bases at J; junction bases unmatched: 2. CDR3: CASSLSTGVYGYTF. The CDR3 DNA sequence: TGTGCCAGCAGTTTATCAACAGGGGTCTATGGCTACACCTTC.

The chain joins TRBV13 to TRBJ2-1; D gene ambiguous. CDR1 is PRHDT and CDR2 is FYEKMQ in the germline V gene (reference sequence). Trimming removed 3 bases from V and 5 bases from J, with 14 bases in between. CDR3 length: 15 residues. The DNA for the CDR3 is TGTGCCAGCAGCTTGCGAGACTCGACCCACAATGAGCAGTTCTTC. Residues: CASSLRDSTHNEQFF.

The CDR3 reads CASTGTGNTIYF. The CDR3, as DNA: TGTGCCAGCACGGGTACTGGAAACACCATATATTTT. The J gene is TRBJ1-3, the V gene TRBV12-3 or TRBV12-4; unclear D gene. Trimming removed 7 bases at V and 2 bases at J, with 6 bases between. This CDR3 has 12 amino acids.

This clone came up a few times. The V gene is TRBV29-1, the J gene TRBJ2-7, with D possibly being TRBD1 (6 bases). Germline loops: CDR1 SQVTM, CDR2 ANQGSEA. This CDR3 region has 13 residues. V was cut by 4 bases and J by 6 bases, with 16 bases left in between. CDR3 residues: CSVASRTDGEQYF. As DNA, the CDR3 is TGCAGCGTTGCTTCGCGGACAGACGGCGAGCAGTACTTC.

This chain uses TRBV11-2 with TRBJ1-2; no firm D call. CDR3 length equals 16 residues. Trimming pared 10 bases from V and 1 base from J, leaving 22 bases between. CDR1 is SGHAT, CDR2 FQNNGV, per germline. The CDR3 sequence: CATQPPFRGYNYGYTF. The CDR3 DNA follows: TGTGCCACACAACCACCTTTCAGAGGGTATAACTATGGCTACACCTTC. The entire variable domain, with the rest obtained from reference TRBV11-2 and TRBJ1-2, is as follows: EAGVAQSPRYKIIEKRQSVAFWCNPISGHATLYWYQQILGQGPKLLIQFQNNGVVDDSQLPKDRFSAERLKGVDSTLKIQPAKLEDSAVYLCATQPPFRGYNYGYTFGSGTRLTVV.

The rearrangement uses TRBV18 and TRBJ1-2, with D hard to call. There are 13 residues in the CDR3. Germline CDR1 and CDR2: KGHSH and LQKENI. The V end was cut by 3 bases, the J end by 4 bases, with 9 bases between. CDR3 protein: CASSPGEAYGYTF. CDR3 DNA sequence: TGTGCCAGCTCACCTGGAGAAGCCTATGGCTACACCTTC.